This T cell receptor beta chain is drawn from a study of PD-1 blockade in mismatch repair-deficient tumors. On the study more broadly: Patients had over 10 mismatch repair-deficient cancer types, all previously treated and progressing. Notes on the study in general: Tumor-resident clones, often absent from pretreatment blood, expanded after pembrolizumab and then contracted.

V lost 0 bases and J lost 2, with 6 bases in between. CDR3 length: 13 residues. CDR1 is SGHRS, CDR2 YFSETQ, per germline. All patients were mismatch repair deficient, assessed by either PCR or immunohistochemistry. Assay: immunoSEQ multiplex PCR; the TCRdb copy retains only in-frame clones and omits some. The data contain 65,000 to 80,000 clones, around 73% of them singletons. A word on this clone: What it recognizes is unknown.

The chain couples TRBV5-1 to TRBJ2-7, with D uncertain. The specimen was peripheral blood, collected 2 weeks after starting pembrolizumab. The sequence was collected from an adult with mismatch repair-deficient cancer. Here the CDR3 reads CASSLGSPYEQYF. CDR3 DNA sequence: TGCGCCAGCAGCTTGGGGTCCCCCTACGAGCAGTACTTC.